One sample yielded the 20 T cell receptor beta chains listed below, sequenced in a study of human T cells and chemical hapten exposure. Indicated time point: patch test 3, about 24 weeks after DPC sensitization. The treatment here: therapeutic diphenylcyclopropenone sensitization with weekly scalp DPC. MiXCR, run by TCRdb on the RACE reads, gives a single entry per CDR3 protein. The sample lists 27,000 or so distinct CDR3 sequences, approximately 5.8% occurring once. The sample consisted of whole blood, taken in connection with sensitization to the hapten diphenylcyclopropenone (DPC). All receptors come from a man aged 30-40 years with alopecia areata. Some clones in this sample may be carry-over from other donors' samples.

This clonotype was observed once. V gene TRBV29-1 combines with J gene TRBJ2-1; D unclear. Germline assignment: CDR1 SQVTM and CDR2 ANQGSEA. Deletions cut 3 bases from V and 0 bases from J, with 6 bases between. CDR3 length: 13 amino acids. CDR3 region: CSVETSSYNEQFF. The CDR3 DNA reads as TGCAGCGTTGAGACGAGCTCCTACAATGAGCAGTTCTTC.

This clonotype was picked up many times. V and J are TRBV7-2 and TRBJ2-6, with D maybe TRBD2 (6 bases). The V gene's germline CDR1 is SGHTA and CDR2 FQGNSA. This CDR3 has 16 residues. V lost 1 base, J lost 1 base, and 8 bases lay in between. The CDR3 region is CASSLVGGSGANVLTF. The CDR3 DNA follows: TGTGCCAGCAGCTTAGTGGGGGGTTCTGGGGCCAACGTCCTGACTTTC.

This clonotype occurred many times. The V gene is TRBV30, the J gene TRBJ2-1, with TRBD1 as a possible D gene (8 bases). V was cut by 5 bases and J by 8 bases, with 13 bases left in between. The germline gives CDR1 GTSNPN, CDR2 SVGIG (reference sequence). The CDR3 loop spans 12 amino acids. DNA for the CDR3: TGTGCCTGGGTCACAGGGGGGGATGAGCAGTTCTTC. It specifies CAWVTGGDEQFF.

Turning to this clonotype: This may arise from a read error, as a much more abundant clone is one base away. This chain uses TRBV20-1 with TRBJ1-5, with D possibly matching TRBD2 (6 bases). With the DNA end fitting TRBJ2-3 better, the J assignment may be wrong. Germline CDR1 is DFQATT and CDR2 is SNEGSKA (reference sequence). The CDR3 is made up of 13 amino acids. The CDR3 DNA reads TGCAGTGCTAGGGCGGGGATGAATCAGCCCCAGTATTTT. Amino acid sequence: CSARAGMNQPQYF.

The sample holds many counts of this clonotype. V and J are TRBV7-9 and TRBJ1-5; D uncertain. The germline V gene has CDR1 SEHNR and CDR2 FQNEAQ (reference sequence). Deletions cut 0 bases from V and 4 bases from J, with 1 base between. The CDR3 runs 12 residues. CDR3 loop: CASSLANQPQHF. CDR3 in DNA: TGTGCCAGCAGCTTAGCGAATCAGCCCCAGCATTTT.

This clonotype was counted at least ten times. V gene TRBV4-3 combines with J gene TRBJ2-3; maybe TRBD2 (5 bases). V shed 0 bases and J shed 0 bases, with 13 bases lying between them. CDR1 is LGHNA, CDR2 YSLEER, per germline. This CDR3 has 17 amino acids. In DNA form, the CDR3 reads TGCGCCAGCAGCCAAGATATAAGCGGCACTAGCACAGATACGCAGTATTTT. Residues: CASSQDISGTSTDTQYF.

This clonotype was observed at least ten times. The chain has TRBV7-2 and TRBJ2-7, with D hard to call. Germline CDR1 and CDR2: SGHTA and FQGNSA. V gave up 1 base and J gave up 4 bases, with 11 bases separating them. The CDR3 length is 14 residues. CDR3 in DNA: TGTGCCAGCAGCTTAGTCTTGAGCAATTACGAGCAGTACTTC. Encoded protein: CASSLVLSNYEQYF.

This clonotype was counted many times. This chain joins TRBV18 and TRBJ1-6, with 7 positions matching TRBD1. Germline V CDR1 and CDR2: KGHSH, LQKENI. J lost 8 bases, V lost 6 bases, and 7 bases had no gene match. CDR3 length: 14 residues. CDR3 amino acids: CASSEGGSDSPLHF. CDR3 nucleotide sequence: TGTGCCAGCTCGGAAGGGGGCTCGGATTCACCCCTCCACTTT.

Ten or more counts support this clonotype. V is TRBV2 and J is TRBJ2-2, with unresolved D. Germline loops: CDR1 SNHLY, CDR2 FYNNEI. The length of the CDR3 is 11 residues. The V end was cut by 4 bases, the J end by 7 bases, with 4 bases between. CDR3 amino acids: CASSVGGELFF. The CDR3 DNA sequence: TGTGCCAGCAGTGTAGGCGGGGAGCTGTTTTTT. Using reference TRBV2 and TRBJ2-2 for the parts outside the CDR3, the full variable domain is EPEVTQTPSHQVTQMGQEVILRCVPISNHLYFYWYRQILGQKVEFLVSFYNNEISEKSEIFDDQFSVERPDGSNFTLKIRSTKLEDSAMYFCASSVGGELFFGEGSRLTVL.

This clonotype was detected many times. This chain connects TRBV12-5 to TRBJ1-3, with D hard to call. Trimming removed 5 bases from V and 0 bases from J, with 23 bases in between. Per the germline V gene, CDR1 is LGHNT and CDR2 is FRNRAP. The CDR3 totals 19 residues. CDR3 residues: CASGPPQAVIFSSGNTIYF. The CDR3, as DNA: TGTGCTAGTGGTCCACCCCAGGCAGTAATCTTTAGCTCTGGAAACACCATATATTTT.

This clonotype was detected ten times or more. The chain combines TRBV4-3 with TRBJ2-7, with TRBD1 identical over 8 bases. Losses at the gene ends were 6 bases for V and 5 bases for J; bases not matched to a gene: 6. The CDR3 runs to 13 residues. Germline V lookup: CDR1 LGHNA, CDR2 YSLEER. In nucleotides, the CDR3 is TGCGCCAGCAGTCGGACAGGGATCAACGAGCAGTACTTC. Its protein is CASSRTGINEQYF.

This clonotype was seen many times. The chain uses TRBV6-1 and TRBJ2-2; tentative D call: TRBD1 (5 bases). CDR3 length equals 13 residues. V was trimmed by 10 bases and J by 2 bases, leaving 11 bases between them. Per the germline V gene, CDR1 is MNHNS and CDR2 is SASEGT. This chain's CDR3 is CAMGQANTGELFF. CDR3 in DNA: TGTGCCATGGGGCAGGCTAACACCGGGGAGCTGTTTTTT.

This clonotype was counted a few times. The J gene is TRBJ1-5, the V gene TRBV24-1; the D is unclear. CDR1 KGHDR and CDR2 SFDVKD come from the germline V gene. V was shortened by 5 bases and J by 3 bases, with 7 bases between the two germline ends. This CDR3 region has 13 residues. For the CDR3, the DNA is TGTGCCACCAGTGCGCACTACAATCAGCCCCAGCATTTT. Protein product: CATSAHYNQPQHF.

In its sample, this clonotype was seen many times. The V and J genes are TRBV29-1 and TRBJ2-5; 8 positions match TRBD1. The CDR3 runs to 12 residues. Germline loops: CDR1 SQVTM, CDR2 ANQGSEA. The ends lost 8 bases at V and 4 bases at J; junction bases unmatched: 6. The CDR3 here is CSSRTGTETQYF. The CDR3 nucleotides read TGCAGCTCACGGACAGGGACAGAGACCCAGTACTTC.

This clonotype was seen many times. The CDR3 reads CASSSDGPTDTQYF. The CDR3 DNA sequence: TGTGCCAGCAGCTCGGACGGCCCCACAGATACGCAGTATTTT. The V and J genes are TRBV7-2 and TRBJ2-3; D gene unclear. Trimming pared 4 bases from V and 2 bases from J, leaving 10 bases between. The CDR3 sequence is 14 residues long. Germline V gives CDR1 SGHTA, CDR2 FQGNSA. The entire variable domain, with the rest obtained from reference TRBV7-2 and TRBJ2-3, is as follows: GAGVSQSPSNKVTEKGKDVELRCDPISGHTALYWYRQSLGQGLEFLIYFQGNSAPDKSGLPSDRFSAERTGGSVSTLTIQRTQQEDSAVYLCASSSDGPTDTQYFGPGTRLTVL.

The table lists this clonotype with many counts. The chain links TRBV6-1 to TRBJ1-5, with 12 bases matching TRBD1. Trimming removed 6 bases from V and 2 bases from J; junction bases left unmatched: 11. The germline V gene encodes CDR1 MNHNS and CDR2 SASEGT. The CDR3 is 18 residues long. The CDR3 nucleotides are TGTGCCAGCAGGAGATTTGGGACAGGGGGCGCGGGCAATCAGCCCCAGCATTTT. Protein product: CASRRFGTGGAGNQPQHF.

This chain links TRBV5-1 with TRBJ2-2; TRBD1 matches at 7 bases. J gave up 8 bases and V 5 bases, and 6 bases lay outside the gene matches. Germline V gene lookup returns CDR1 SGHRS and CDR2 YFSETQ. CDR3 length equals 13 residues. The CDR3 spells CASSEGAPGELFF. DNA of the CDR3: TGCGCCAGCAGTGAGGGGGCCCCTGGGGAGCTGTTTTTT.

This clonotype appeared many times. The chain joins TRBV12-3 or TRBV12-4 to TRBJ2-3; 7 bases line up with TRBD2. The trim removed 7 bases at V and 6 bases at J, leaving 19 bases unmatched. The CDR3 is made up of 17 amino acids. CDR3 in amino acids: CASTRTMVGGRGDTQYF. The CDR3 DNA reads as TGTGCCAGCACACGAACCATGGTAGGCGGGAGAGGGGATACGCAGTATTTT.

This clonotype appeared many times. The chain joins TRBV6-1 to TRBJ2-4, with D possibly being TRBD1 (5 bases). V was pared by 6 bases and J by 0 bases, with 15 bases between. The CDR3 covers 16 residues. The germline gives CDR1 MNHNS, CDR2 SASEGT. CDR3 in amino acids: CASSLTDSIAKNIQYF. CDR3 sequence (DNA): TGTGCCAGCAGCCTGACTGACAGTATAGCCAAAAACATTCAGTACTTC.

This clonotype was counted at least ten times. The V and J genes are TRBV9 and TRBJ2-7; TRBD2 matches 8 bases. The CDR3 is 14 residues long. V lost 0 bases to trimming and J lost 7 bases; unmatched junction nucleotides: 6. Germline lookup yields CDR1 SGDLS and CDR2 YYNGEE. The CDR3 protein is CASSVGGGTREQYF. DNA for the CDR3: TGTGCCAGCAGCGTAGGCGGGGGGACCCGGGAGCAGTACTTC.